Given below is one TCR beta chain in context. These data belong to a study of blood T cell repertoires in COVID-19. The V gene's germline CDR1 is LGHNA and CDR2 YNFKEQ. CDR3 length equals 16 residues. Trimming cost V 0 bases and J 0 bases, with 12 bases left between them. Produced via immunoSEQ multiplex PCR; TCRdb's table is partial and in-frame only. This table has hundreds of thousands of clones, 85% to 90% appearing once. The specimen sequenced was PBMCs or T cells enriched from blood (not recorded which). The TCR sequence derives from a woman between 45 and 65 years old who had been exposed to COVID-19. This sequence joins TRBV4-2 and TRBJ2-7; D is uncertain. CDR3 region: CASSQETAASSYEQYF. CDR3 DNA sequence: TGTGCCAGCAGCCAAGAAACGGCAGCGAGCTCCTACGAGCAGTACTTC.